Listed below are T cell receptor beta chains from one sample, sequenced in a study of blood T cell repertoires in COVID-19. Method: immunoSEQ multiplex PCR; TCRdb's copy keeps in-frame clones and lacks some. The sample shows approximately 250,000 clones, approximately 80% of them seen only once. Sequencing was done on a sample of peripheral blood. These receptors were obtained from a man aged 40-55 years who had recovered from COVID-19. Each CDR3 is given with its conserved first and last residue. D genes are given only for firm matches. Some rows have no size entry. The others give once, few or many, or a class for an expanded clone.

j_gene: TRBJ2-1
d_gene: NA
v_gene: TRBV27
abundance: NA
CDR3nt: TGTGCCAGCAGTTTTCGGGGTGAGCAGTTCTTC
CDR3aa: CASSFRGEQFF

j_gene: TRBJ2-1
d_gene: TRBD2
v_gene: TRBV7-2
abundance: NA
CDR3nt: TGTGCCGGACTAGCGGGAGGGCCTTCCAATGAGCAGTTCTTC
CDR3aa: CAGLAGGPSNEQFF

j_gene: TRBJ1-5
d_gene: NA
v_gene: TRBV4-3
abundance: NA
CDR3nt: TGCGCCAGCAGCCAAGAATGGCAGGGGAATCAGCCCCAGCATTTT
CDR3aa: CASSQEWQGNQPQHF

j_gene: TRBJ1-4
d_gene: TRBD1
v_gene: TRBV6-5
abundance: once
CDR3nt: TGTGCCAGCAGGGCGGGACAGACTAATGAAAAACTGTTTTTT
CDR3aa: CASRAGQTNEKLFF

j_gene: TRBJ2-7
d_gene: TRBD1
v_gene: TRBV5-1
abundance: NA
CDR3nt: TGCGCCAGCAGAGCAGGGGGCGACTACGAGCAGTACTTC
CDR3aa: CASRAGGDYEQYF

j_gene: TRBJ2-5
d_gene: NA
v_gene: TRBV5-1
abundance: NA
CDR3nt: TGCGCCAGCAGAACTCAGGCACAAGAGACCCAGTACTTC
CDR3aa: CASRTQAQETQYF

j_gene: TRBJ2-7
d_gene: NA
v_gene: TRBV9
abundance: few
CDR3nt: TGTGCCAGCAGCCTGACAGCAAGCTCCTACGAGCAGTACTTC
CDR3aa: CASSLTASSYEQYF

j_gene: TRBJ2-4
d_gene: NA
v_gene: TRBV6-5
abundance: NA
CDR3nt: TGTGCCAGCAGTTCCCCGGGGACTCTAGCCAAAAACATTCAGTACTTC
CDR3aa: CASSSPGTLAKNIQYF

j_gene: TRBJ2-2
d_gene: NA
v_gene: TRBV6-2/TRBV6-3
abundance: NA
CDR3nt: TGTGCCAGCAGTCCACTTTCCACCGGGGAGCTGTTTTTT
CDR3aa: CASSPLSTGELFF

j_gene: TRBJ2-5
d_gene: NA
v_gene: TRBV18
abundance: NA
CDR3nt: TGTGCCAGCTCACCCAGGGCGGGGATTGAGACCCAGTACTTC
CDR3aa: CASSPRAGIETQYF

j_gene: TRBJ1-3
d_gene: NA
v_gene: TRBV4-1
abundance: NA
CDR3nt: TGCGCCAGCAGCCGCTCGACAGTAGTAGAAAACACCATATATTTT
CDR3aa: CASSRSTVVENTIYF

j_gene: TRBJ2-3
d_gene: NA
v_gene: TRBV6-5
abundance: NA
CDR3nt: TGTGCCAGCAGTTACGGGCCAGGGCGAGATACGCAGTATTTT
CDR3aa: CASSYGPGRDTQYF

j_gene: TRBJ2-3
d_gene: TRBD2
v_gene: TRBV7-9
abundance: NA
CDR3nt: TGTGCCAGCAGCCCCCGGTCAGCGGGGGCCTCCCATTTT
CDR3aa: CASSPRSAGASHF

j_gene: TRBJ2-1
d_gene: TRBD2
v_gene: TRBV4-3
abundance: NA
CDR3nt: TGCGCCAGCAGCAGGAGGAGCGGGACCTCCTACAATGAGCAGTTCTTC
CDR3aa: CASSRRSGTSYNEQFF

j_gene: TRBJ1-1
d_gene: NA
v_gene: TRBV4-1
abundance: NA
CDR3nt: TGCGCCAGCAGGGGCATTCGGAACACTGAAGCTTTCTTT
CDR3aa: CASRGIRNTEAFF

j_gene: TRBJ1-4
d_gene: TRBD1
v_gene: TRBV19
abundance: NA
CDR3nt: TGTGCCAGTAGTGTAAGGGACAGTAATGAAAAACTGTTTTTT
CDR3aa: CASSVRDSNEKLFF

j_gene: TRBJ1-3
d_gene: NA
v_gene: TRBV7-2
abundance: NA
CDR3nt: TGTGCCAGCAGCTTAATCGGCAGGGCTTTTGACACCATATATTTT
CDR3aa: CASSLIGRAFDTIYF

j_gene: TRBJ2-3
d_gene: NA
v_gene: TRBV3-1/TRBV3-2
abundance: NA
CDR3nt: TGTGCCAGCAGCCAAGATTGGAGAAATACGCAGTATTTT
CDR3aa: CASSQDWRNTQYF

j_gene: TRBJ2-7
d_gene: NA
v_gene: TRBV11-2
abundance: NA
CDR3nt: TGTGCCAGCAGCTTCGGGATTAGATCTTTCGAGCAGTACTTC
CDR3aa: CASSFGIRSFEQYF

j_gene: TRBJ2-1
d_gene: TRBD2
v_gene: TRBV6-2/TRBV6-3
abundance: NA
CDR3nt: TGTGCCAGCAGTATTGGGACTCTAGCGGAGGGATACAATGAGCAGTTCTTC
CDR3aa: CASSIGTLAEGYNEQFF